In its sample, the clone carrying this TCR beta chain was seen many times. The size of this beta chain means little, since it is a stray read in a library made for alpha chains. This specimen comes from a study of spatial heterogeneity in lung cancer. Whole-study context: Detection consistently yielded more beta chains than alpha chains.

As for time point: sample taken at primary tumor resection. Samples were donated by 72 untreated early-stage non-small cell lung cancer patients. Without sorting, whole RNA was sequenced from tumor, nontumor lung or frozen PBMC. The germline V and J ends were trimmed by 9 bases and 0 bases, with 11 bases remaining between them. The CDR3 has 14 amino acids. CDR1 is MNHNY, CDR2 SVGAGI, per germline (reference sequence). TCR cDNA molecules were tagged individually, and each one carried a unique molecular identifier. MiXCR was run by TCRdb on the 5' RACE reads, yielding one entry per CDR3 protein. Found here are over 13,000 distinct CDR3 sequences, about 3.6% of them singletons; the top ten hold around 9.6%.

The V call is TRBV6-6, the J call TRBJ2-2, with D possibly being TRBD2 (5 bases). This clonotype originated in a male donor with early-stage non-small cell lung cancer. Specimen: normal lung tissue next to the tumor, collected at surgery. CDR3 protein: CASTEEPNTGELFF. The CDR3 bases are TGTGCCAGTACGGAGGAACCGAACACCGGGGAGCTGTTTTTT.